The 18 T cell receptor beta chains below come from one sample, sequenced in a study of spatial heterogeneity in lung cancer. This sample's time point: sample taken at primary tumor resection. Whole RNA from tumor, nontumor lung or frozen PBMC was sequenced unsorted. Via MiXCR, TCRdb re-called the 5' RACE reads, giving one row per CDR3 protein. This sample yields roughly 17,000 distinct CDR3 sequences, of which 20% to 25% are seen a single time; about a fifth belongs to the top ten. The sample in question was PBMCs, obtained at surgery. These receptors all come from a female donor with early-stage non-small cell lung cancer.

This clonotype was picked up many times. The genes are TRBV12-3 or TRBV12-4 and TRBJ1-2; no reliable D call. Deletions cut 0 bases from V and 7 bases from J, with 6 bases between. CDR3 length: 12 residues. CDR3 residues: CASSLASAGYTF. The CDR3 coding sequence is TGTGCCAGCAGTTTAGCGTCGGCTGGCTACACCTTC.

This clonotype was picked up a small number of times. This rearrangement joins TRBV6-6 to TRBJ2-3, with 7 nucleotides matching TRBD2. After removal of 0 bases from V and 4 bases from J, the junction contained 1 base not matched to a gene. The CDR3 length is 14 residues. Germline V gives CDR1 MNHNY, CDR2 SVGAGI (reference sequence). CDR3 in DNA: TGTGCCAGCAGTTACTCTGGGGGGGCAGATACGCAGTATTTT. It specifies CASSYSGGADTQYF.

This clonotype was counted once. This chain connects TRBV19 to TRBJ2-4; 7 bases map to TRBD1. Germline trimming cut 6 bases from V and 8 bases from J; bases unmatched to any gene: 7. The germline V gene encodes CDR1 LNHDA and CDR2 SQIVND (reference sequence). This CDR3 spans 13 amino acids. CDR3 region: CASRVGGSYIQYF. In nucleotides, the CDR3 is TGTGCCAGTAGAGTAGGGGGCTCGTACATTCAGTACTTC.

Turning to this clonotype: This sequence may be a read error, since a much larger clone differs from it by one base. The final CDR3 position lacks the conserved phenylalanine or tryptophan, pointing to a likely read error. The chain couples TRBV5-1 to TRBJ2-2; D uncertain. This CDR3 is 11 amino acids long. V was pared by 5 bases and J by 6 bases, with 5 bases between. Germline CDR1 is SGHRS and CDR2 is YFSETQ. CDR3 protein: CASRGAGELFS. The CDR3 DNA reads TGCGCCAGCAGAGGTGCCGGGGAGCTGTTTTCT.

In its sample, this clonotype ranks as medium-sized. The chain employs TRBV5-1 and TRBJ2-1; no clear D gene. The V and J ends lost 1 base and 0 bases respectively, with 11 bases between them. This CDR3 region has 16 residues. The V gene's germline CDR1 is SGHRS and CDR2 YFSETQ. The CDR3 nucleotides are TGCGCCAGCAGCTTGAACATCTTACTCTCCTACAATGAGCAGTTCTTC. It is translated as CASSLNILLSYNEQFF.

This clonotype was recorded many times. V and J are TRBV5-1 and TRBJ2-5; 16 bases are shared with TRBD2. The CDR3 sequence is 17 residues long. Trimming at V came to 2 bases and at J to 4 bases, leaving 5 bases not matched to a gene. In germline, CDR1 is SGHRS, CDR2 YFSETQ. For the CDR3, the DNA is TGCGCCAGCAGCTTCGGGACTAGCGGGAGGGCCAGAGAGACCCAGTACTTC. It is translated as CASSFGTSGRARETQYF.

V gene TRBV21-1 combines with J gene TRBJ1-6. TRBV21-1 is flagged as a pseudogene. The CDR3 sequence is 15 residues long. The CDR3 sequence is CANNGDSSYNSPLHF. CDR3 coding DNA: TGTGCCAATAACGGCGACAGCTCCTATAATTCACCCCTCCACTTT.

As regards this clonotype: A much larger clone differs from this one at a single base, so this may be a read error. The chain joins TRBV7-2 to TRBJ2-3, with a tentative D call TRBD2 (5 bases). There are 13 residues in the CDR3. Germline lookup yields CDR1 SGHTA and CDR2 FQGNSA. The CDR3 DNA is TGTGCCAACAGCTTCGGGATCACAGATACGCAGTATTTT. Translating it yields CANSFGITDTQYF.

Within the sample, this clonotype is medium-sized (0.01 to 0.1%). The chain combines TRBV24-1 with TRBJ2-1, with 7 bases matching TRBD1. Germline loops: CDR1 KGHDR, CDR2 SFDVKD. After removal of 4 bases from V and 4 bases from J, the junction contained 9 bases not matched to a gene. CDR3 size: 16 residues. CDR3 DNA: TGTGCCACCAGTGACCAGCGACAGGGTAGTTACAATGAGCAGTTCTTC. Translation: CATSDQRQGSYNEQFF.

V is TRBV7-2 and J is TRBJ2-2; TRBD2 is a possible D gene (5 bases). The CDR3 covers 15 residues. The V end was cut by 0 bases, the J end by 4 bases, with 9 bases between. Germline CDR1 SGHTA, CDR2 FQGNSA. The CDR3 is CASSLAGVGTGELFF. DNA of the CDR3: TGTGCCAGCAGCTTAGCGGGAGTAGGCACCGGGGAGCTGTTTTTT.

This clonotype was recorded many times. The rearrangement uses TRBV5-4 and TRBJ1-1, with 7 nucleotides matching TRBD1. Per the germline V gene, CDR1 is SGHNT and CDR2 is YYREEE (reference sequence). This CDR3 region has 14 residues. V shed 5 bases and J 1 base; nucleotides not matched to a gene: 5. The CDR3 reads CASRPGTANTEAFF. For the CDR3, the DNA is TGTGCCAGCAGACCAGGGACAGCGAACACTGAAGCTTTCTTT.

Sample share makes this clonotype medium-sized. This chain connects TRBV19 to TRBJ1-4; unclear D gene. CDR1 and CDR2 (germline): LNHDA, SQIVND (reference sequence). V lost 3 bases and J lost 0, with 11 bases in between. This CDR3 is built from 16 residues. The DNA of the CDR3 is TGTGCCAGTAGTATCAACAGACTCGCAACTAATGAAAAACTGTTTTTT. Translating gives CASSINRLATNEKLFF.

By share, this clonotype ranks as medium-sized. The rearrangement links TRBV7-9 to TRBJ2-1; D is uncertain. Trimming pared 3 bases from V and 6 bases from J, leaving 6 bases between. CDR1 is SEHNR, CDR2 FQNEAQ, per germline (reference sequence). The CDR3 loop spans 12 amino acids. The CDR3 here is CASSFVPNEQFF. The CDR3 DNA sequence: TGTGCCAGCAGCTTTGTCCCCAATGAGCAGTTCTTC.

V usage is TRBV3-1 and J usage is TRBJ2-3, with TRBD2 identical over 9 bases. This CDR3 region has 16 residues. Trimming removed 2 bases from V and 4 bases from J; junction bases left unmatched: 7. In germline, CDR1 is LGHDT, CDR2 YNNKEL (reference sequence). This CDR3 reads CASSQLAGVSADTQYF. The CDR3 region has the DNA TGTGCCAGCAGCCAATTAGCGGGAGTGAGCGCAGATACGCAGTATTTT.

V is TRBV11-2 and J is TRBJ2-7; the D gene is possibly TRBD2 (6 bases). The CDR3 runs to 15 residues. Trimming stripped 4 bases from V and 10 bases from J, with 23 bases between. Germline V lookup: CDR1 SGHAT, CDR2 FQNNGV. This CDR3 is CASSSGGQDRGIQYV. CDR3 coding DNA: TGTGCCAGCAGCTCCGGGGGTCAGGACCGAGGTATCCAGTACGTC.

The chain uses TRBV19 and TRBJ2-5; perhaps TRBD2 as D (6 bases). The CDR3 covers 19 residues. V was clipped by 5 bases and J by 5 bases, with 30 bases between them. In germline, CDR1 is LNHDA, CDR2 SQIVND (reference sequence). CDR3 nucleotides: TGTGCCAGTAGTTTGCAATTGGCGGGAAGACTCCCGGGCGAGGAGACCCAGTACTTC. As protein: CASSLQLAGRLPGEETQYF.

Ten or more counts support this clonotype. The rearrangement links TRBV6-2 or TRBV6-3 to TRBJ2-3, with D unresolved. Germline CDR1 reads MNHEY; CDR2 reads SVGEGT. With 6 bases removed from V and 0 bases from J, the gap between germline ends came to 13 bases. The CDR3 loop spans 15 amino acids. CDR3 DNA: TGTGCCAGCAGGCCAGCAGCATTTAGCACAGATACGCAGTATTTT. It translates to CASRPAAFSTDTQYF.

The V and J genes are TRBV6-2 or TRBV6-3 and TRBJ2-2; TRBD1 matches at 8 bases. With 8 bases clipped from V and 4 bases from J, the junction kept 9 bases outside the gene matches. The V gene's germline CDR1 is MNHEY and CDR2 SVGEGT. The CDR3 consists of 15 residues. CDR3 residues: CASSSDRGVTGELFF. The DNA of the CDR3 is TGTGCCAGCTCTAGTGACAGGGGCGTCACCGGGGAGCTGTTTTTT.